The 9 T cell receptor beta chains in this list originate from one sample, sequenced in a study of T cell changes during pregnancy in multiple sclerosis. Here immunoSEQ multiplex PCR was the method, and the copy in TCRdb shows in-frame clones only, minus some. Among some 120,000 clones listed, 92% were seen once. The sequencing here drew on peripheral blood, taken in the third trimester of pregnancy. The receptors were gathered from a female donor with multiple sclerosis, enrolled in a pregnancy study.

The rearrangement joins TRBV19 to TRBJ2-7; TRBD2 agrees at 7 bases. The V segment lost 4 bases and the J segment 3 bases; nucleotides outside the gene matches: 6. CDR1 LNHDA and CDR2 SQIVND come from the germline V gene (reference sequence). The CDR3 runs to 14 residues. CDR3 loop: CASSRASGLYEQYF. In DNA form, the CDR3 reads TGTGCCAGTAGTAGGGCTAGCGGCCTCTACGAGCAGTACTTC.

The CDR3 DNA reads TGCAGCGTTGGACTATCTCCCGATGAGCAGTTCTTC. It encodes CSVGLSPDEQFF. V usage is TRBV29-1 and J usage is TRBJ2-1; the D gene is possibly TRBD2 (5 bases). CDR1 is SQVTM and CDR2 is ANQGSEA in the germline V gene. Trimming removed 4 bases at V and 8 bases at J, with 12 bases between. This CDR3 region has 12 residues.

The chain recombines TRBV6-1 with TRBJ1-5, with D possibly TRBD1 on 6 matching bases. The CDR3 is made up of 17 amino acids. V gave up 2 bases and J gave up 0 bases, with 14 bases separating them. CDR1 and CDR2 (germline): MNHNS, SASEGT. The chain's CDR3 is CASSERLTGLSNQPQHF. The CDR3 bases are TGTGCCAGCAGTGAAAGGTTGACAGGCCTTAGCAATCAGCCCCAGCATTTT.

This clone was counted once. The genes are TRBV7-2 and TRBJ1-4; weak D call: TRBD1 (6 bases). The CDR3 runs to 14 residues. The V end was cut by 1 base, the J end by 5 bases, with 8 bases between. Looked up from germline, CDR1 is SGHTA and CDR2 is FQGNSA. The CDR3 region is CASSLVQGNEKLFF. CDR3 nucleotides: TGTGCCAGCAGCTTAGTACAGGGCAATGAAAAACTGTTTTTT.

The CDR3 sequence is CASSELSGGYGYTF. CDR3 sequence (DNA): TGTGCCAGCAGTGAACTGTCCGGGGGATATGGCTACACCTTC. This chain joins TRBV2 and TRBJ1-2; D perhaps matches TRBD1 (5 bases). The V end was cut by 2 bases, the J end by 5 bases, with 12 bases between. Per the germline V gene, CDR1 is SNHLY and CDR2 is FYNNEI. This CDR3 region has 14 residues. Drawing the rest from reference TRBV2 and TRBJ1-2, the complete variable domain is EPEVTQTPSHQVTQMGQEVILRCVPISNHLYFYWYRQILGQKVEFLVSFYNNEISEKSEIFDDQFSVERPDGSNFTLKIRSTKLEDSAMYFCASSELSGGYGYTFGSGTRLTVV.

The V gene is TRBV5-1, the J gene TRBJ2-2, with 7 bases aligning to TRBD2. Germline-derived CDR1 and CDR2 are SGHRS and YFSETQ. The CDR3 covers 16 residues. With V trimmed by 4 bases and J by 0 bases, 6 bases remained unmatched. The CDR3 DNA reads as TGCGCCAGCAGCCCTCAACTAGCGTCGAACACCGGGGAGCTGTTTTTT. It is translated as CASSPQLASNTGELFF.

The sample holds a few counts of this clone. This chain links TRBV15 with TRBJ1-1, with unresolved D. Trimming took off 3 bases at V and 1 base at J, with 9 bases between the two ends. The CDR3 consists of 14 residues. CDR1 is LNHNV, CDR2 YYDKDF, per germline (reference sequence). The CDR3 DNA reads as TGTGCCACCAGCAGGGGAGCACCGAACACTGAAGCTTTCTTT. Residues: CATSRGAPNTEAFF.

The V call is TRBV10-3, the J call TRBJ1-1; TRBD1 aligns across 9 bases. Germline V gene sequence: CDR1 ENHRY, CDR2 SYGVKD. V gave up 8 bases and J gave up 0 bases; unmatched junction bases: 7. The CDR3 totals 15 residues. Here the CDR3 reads CAISVGDRVNTEAFF. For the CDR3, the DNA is TGTGCCATCTCTGTGGGGGACAGGGTGAACACTGAAGCTTTCTTT.

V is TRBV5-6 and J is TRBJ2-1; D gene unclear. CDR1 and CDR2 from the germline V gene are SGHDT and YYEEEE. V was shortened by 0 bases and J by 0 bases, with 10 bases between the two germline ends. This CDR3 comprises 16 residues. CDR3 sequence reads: CASSLAGVPSYNEQFF. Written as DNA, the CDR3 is TGTGCCAGCAGCTTGGCCGGAGTTCCCTCCTACAATGAGCAGTTCTTC.